This T cell receptor beta chain was obtained from a study of OX40 agonist ivuxolimab in advanced cancers. About the study as a whole: Ivuxolimab was an agonistic, fully human IgG2 monoclonal antibody directed against OX40 (CD134), a costimulatory receptor. The point of sequencing TCRbeta in the periphery was to test whether ivuxolimab changed TCR sequence diversity and drove clonal T-cell expansion. In the dose-escalation cohort, over 65% of patients were male, and the mean age was approximately 60 years, with a range of about 20 to 90. Intravenous ivuxolimab was administered to patients every 2 weeks at six dose levels: 0.01, 0.1, 0.3, 1.5, 3 and 10 mg/kg. Partial responses occurred in three dose-escalation patients: two with cutaneous melanoma and one with hepatocellular carcinoma. Among the 52 dose-escalation patients, 19 had hepatocellular carcinoma, approximately 15 melanoma, 9 renal cell carcinoma and 9 head and neck cancer. Patients were allowed to have had prior anti-PD-1, anti-PD-L1 or anti-CTLA-4 therapy, and around 40% of the dose-escalation patients had previously received checkpoint inhibitors. The monotherapy dose-escalation portion (N of about 49 patients) of the phase I ivuxolimab trial is reported in the paper. Study-level results and caveats: The antigen specificity of the clonally expanded peripheral T cells was not determined. Clonal expansion of both CD4+ and CD8+ blood T cells was observed from baseline to week 6 at doses 0.1 to 3.0 mg/kg. On average, CD8+ T cells showed more expanded clones than CD4+ T cells after ivuxolimab. Low levels of normalized T-cell clonal expansion were also seen in some nonresponding patients. In the 0.1-3.0 mg/kg groups, partial responders were among the patients with the lowest normalized peripheral clonal expansion, particularly in CD8+ T cells.

From the cysteine through the phenylalanine, the CDR3 covers 13 amino acids. Just CDR3 DNA is preserved here, 39 bases in frame from base 1. For sequencing of the TCRbeta CDR3 region, genomic DNA was extracted from the sorted cells. The immunoSEQ Assay was used to sequence the TCRbeta CDR3 regions. Not all clones reach the TCRdb copy of this immuneACCESS table, which keeps in-frame sequences only. Checked studies attribute under half of the gap to unresolved V genes and leave the rest unexplained. The sample contains about 53,000 clones, roughly 83% of them found a single time. The ten largest clones add up to around 4.3% of the sample. Worth noting for this clone: Its cognate antigen has yet to be identified. Qualities for individual bases were not recorded, and no much larger clone is one base off.

Patients with a history of autoimmune disease or receiving systemic immunosuppression were excluded from the trial. In every dose cohort, peripheral blood was drawn for TCR sequencing at baseline, cycle 4 day 1, and cycle 7 day 1. The samples were drawn from a first-in-human, open-label, multicenter phase I dose-escalation trial of ivuxolimab. Adults with locally advanced or metastatic melanoma, renal cell, hepatocellular, or head and neck squamous cell carcinoma were enrolled in the trial. CD4+ and CD8+ T cells were sorted separately from peripheral blood before TCR sequencing. The input for sequencing was CD4+ or CD8+ T cells sorted from blood, taken in a trial of the OX40 agonist ivuxolimab. The chain links TRBV21-1 with TRBJ2-5; TRBD2 was called by the table and not checked on the DNA. TRBV21-1 is a documented pseudogene. The TCR originated in an adult with an advanced solid tumor such as melanoma, head and neck, liver or kidney cancer. Read as DNA, the sequence is TGTGCCAGCAGGAGCGGAGGACAAGAGACCCAGTACTTC. It encodes CASRSGGQETQYF.